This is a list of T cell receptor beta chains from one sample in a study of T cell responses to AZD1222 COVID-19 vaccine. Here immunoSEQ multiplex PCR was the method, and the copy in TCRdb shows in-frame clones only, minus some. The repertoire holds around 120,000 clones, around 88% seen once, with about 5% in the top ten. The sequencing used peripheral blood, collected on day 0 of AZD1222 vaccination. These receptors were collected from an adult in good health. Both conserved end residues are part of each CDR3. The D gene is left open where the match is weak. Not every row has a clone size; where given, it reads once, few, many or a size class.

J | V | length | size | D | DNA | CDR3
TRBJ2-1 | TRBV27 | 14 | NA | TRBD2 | TGTGCCAGCAGTCTGAGGACTAGTTTCGATGAGCAGTTCTTC | CASSLRTSFDEQFF
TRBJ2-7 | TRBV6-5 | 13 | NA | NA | TGTGCCAGCAGTATAGGACAGTCCTACGAGCAGTACTTC | CASSIGQSYEQYF
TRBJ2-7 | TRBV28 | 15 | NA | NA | TGTGCCAGCAGCCTCCCCGGGACACACTCCTACGAGCAGTACTTC | CASSLPGTHSYEQYF
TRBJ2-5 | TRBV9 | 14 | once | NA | TGTGCCAGCAGCGTAGGGACAAACCAAGAGACCCAGTACTTC | CASSVGTNQETQYF
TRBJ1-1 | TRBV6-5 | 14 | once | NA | TGTGCCAGCAGTTATGCTCGTCCAGGGACTGAAGCTTTCTTT | CASSYARPGTEAFF
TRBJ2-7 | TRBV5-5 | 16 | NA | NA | TGTGCCAGCAGCTTAAGGAGTTCTGGGAGCGCCTACGAGCAGTACTTC | CASSLRSSGSAYEQYF
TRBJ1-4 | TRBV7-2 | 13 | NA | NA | TGTGCCAGCAGTCCGCTTAATAATGAAAAACTGTTTTTT | CASSPLNNEKLFF
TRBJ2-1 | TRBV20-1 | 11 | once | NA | TGCAGTGTCGGGACCCACAATGAGCAGTTCTTC | CSVGTHNEQFF
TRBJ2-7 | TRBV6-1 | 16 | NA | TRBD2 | TGTGCCAGCAGTGAAGGGCTAGCGGGGGTGTACTACGAGCAGTACTTC | CASSEGLAGVYYEQYF
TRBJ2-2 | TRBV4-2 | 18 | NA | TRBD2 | TGTGCCAGCAGCCACATAAGGGGAGGAGCGGGGGCTACCGGGGAGCTGTTTTTT | CASSHIRGGAGATGELFF
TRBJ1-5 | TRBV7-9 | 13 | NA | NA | TGTGCCGCCGCCTTGGATAGCAATCAGCCCCAGCATTTT | CAAALDSNQPQHF
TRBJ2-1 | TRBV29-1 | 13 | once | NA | TGCAGCGTCAGTAGGGGACCGAACAATGAGCAGTTCTTC | CSVSRGPNNEQFF
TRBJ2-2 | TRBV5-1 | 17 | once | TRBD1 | TGCGCCAGCAGCTTGGCCGGGACAGGGGGCCCCACCGGGGAGCTGTTTTTT | CASSLAGTGGPTGELFF
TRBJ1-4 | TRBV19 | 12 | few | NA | TGTGCCAGTAGTCCCCAGGGAGAAAAACTGTTTTTT | CASSPQGEKLFF